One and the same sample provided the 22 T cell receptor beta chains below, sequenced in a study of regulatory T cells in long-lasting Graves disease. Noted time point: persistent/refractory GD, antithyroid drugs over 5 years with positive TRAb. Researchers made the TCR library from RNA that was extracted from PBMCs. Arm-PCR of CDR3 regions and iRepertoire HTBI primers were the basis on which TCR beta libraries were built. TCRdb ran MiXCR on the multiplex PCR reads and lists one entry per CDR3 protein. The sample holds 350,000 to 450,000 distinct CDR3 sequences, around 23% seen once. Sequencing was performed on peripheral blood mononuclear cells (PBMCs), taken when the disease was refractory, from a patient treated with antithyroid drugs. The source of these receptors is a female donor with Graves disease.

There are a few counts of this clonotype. For the CDR3, the DNA is TGCAGTGCTAATAGGGCGAGCACCGGGGAGCTGTTTTTT. Residues: CSANRASTGELFF. The genes are TRBV20-1 and TRBJ2-2; D is unclear. CDR1 and CDR2 from the germline V gene are DFQATT and SNEGSKA (reference sequence). The CDR3 spans 13 residues. Trimming took off 4 bases at V and 4 bases at J, with 10 bases between the two ends.

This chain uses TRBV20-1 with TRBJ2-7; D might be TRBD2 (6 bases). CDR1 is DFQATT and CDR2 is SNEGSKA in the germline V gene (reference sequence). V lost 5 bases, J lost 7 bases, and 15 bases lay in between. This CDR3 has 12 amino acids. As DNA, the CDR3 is TGCAGTGCTCGGCGACTAGTTGGTGAGCAGTACTTC. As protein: CSARRLVGEQYF.

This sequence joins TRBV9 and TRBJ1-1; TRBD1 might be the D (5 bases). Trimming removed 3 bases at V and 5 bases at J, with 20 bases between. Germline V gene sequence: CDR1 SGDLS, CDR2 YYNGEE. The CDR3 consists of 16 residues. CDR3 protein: CASSATAGTAVTEAFF. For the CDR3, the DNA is TGTGCCAGCAGCGCAACCGCCGGGACCGCAGTGACTGAAGCTTTCTTT. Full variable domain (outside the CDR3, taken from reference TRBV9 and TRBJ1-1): DSGVTQTPKHLITATGQRVTLRCSPRSGDLSVYWYQQSLDQGLQFLIQYYNGEERAKGNILERFSAQQFPDLHSELNLSSLELGDSALYFCASSATAGTAVTEAFFGQGTRLTVV.

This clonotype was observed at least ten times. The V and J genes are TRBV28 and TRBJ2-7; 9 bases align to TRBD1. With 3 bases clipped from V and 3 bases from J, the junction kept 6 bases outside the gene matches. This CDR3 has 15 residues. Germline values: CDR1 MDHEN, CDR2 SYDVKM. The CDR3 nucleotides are TGTGCCAGCAGTTTTTATGGGACAGGGCTCTACGAGCAGTACTTC. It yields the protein CASSFYGTGLYEQYF.

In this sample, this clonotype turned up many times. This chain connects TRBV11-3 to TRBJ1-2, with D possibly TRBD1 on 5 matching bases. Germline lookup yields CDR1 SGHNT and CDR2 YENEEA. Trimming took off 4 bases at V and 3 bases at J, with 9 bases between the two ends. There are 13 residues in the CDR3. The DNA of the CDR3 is TGTGCCAGCAGCTCCCGGGGCCACTATGGCTACACCTTC. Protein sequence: CASSSRGHYGYTF.

The DNA of the CDR3 is TGCAGCGTAGGGTGGGGAGGAGAGACCCAGTACTTC. Translating gives CSVGWGGETQYF. The chain recombines TRBV29-1 with TRBJ2-5, with D possibly being TRBD2 (6 bases). This CDR3 spans 12 amino acids. The germline V gene encodes CDR1 SQVTM and CDR2 ANQGSEA. V was pared by 6 bases and J by 4 bases, with 12 bases between.

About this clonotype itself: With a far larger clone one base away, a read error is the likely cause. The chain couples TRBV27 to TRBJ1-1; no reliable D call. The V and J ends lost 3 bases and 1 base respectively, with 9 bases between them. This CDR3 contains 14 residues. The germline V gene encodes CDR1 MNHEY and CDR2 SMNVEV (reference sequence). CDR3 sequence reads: CASSFQAGNTEAFF. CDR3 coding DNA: TGTGCCAGCAGTTTTCAGGCGGGGAACACTGAAGCTTTCTTT.

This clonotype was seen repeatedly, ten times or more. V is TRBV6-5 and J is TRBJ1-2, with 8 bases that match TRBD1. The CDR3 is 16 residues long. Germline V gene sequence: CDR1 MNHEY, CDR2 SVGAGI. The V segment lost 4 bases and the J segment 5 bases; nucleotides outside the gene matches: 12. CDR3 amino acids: CASSSLQGDLVYGYTF. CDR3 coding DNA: TGTGCCAGCAGTTCCTTACAGGGGGATCTAGTGTATGGCTACACCTTC.

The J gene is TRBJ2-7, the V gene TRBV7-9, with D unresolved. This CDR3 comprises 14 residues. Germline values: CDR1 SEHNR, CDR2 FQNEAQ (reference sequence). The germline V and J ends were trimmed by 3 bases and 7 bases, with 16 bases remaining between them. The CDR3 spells CASSFFSDGQEQYF. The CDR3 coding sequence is TGTGCCAGCAGCTTCTTTAGTGATGGGCAAGAGCAGTACTTC.

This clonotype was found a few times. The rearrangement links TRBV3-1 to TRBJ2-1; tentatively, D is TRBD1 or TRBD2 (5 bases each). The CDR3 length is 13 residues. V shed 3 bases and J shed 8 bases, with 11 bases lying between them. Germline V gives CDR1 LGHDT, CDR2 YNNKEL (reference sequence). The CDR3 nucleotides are TGTGCCAGCAGCCAGGGACCAGGCGATGAGCAGTTCTTC. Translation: CASSQGPGDEQFF.

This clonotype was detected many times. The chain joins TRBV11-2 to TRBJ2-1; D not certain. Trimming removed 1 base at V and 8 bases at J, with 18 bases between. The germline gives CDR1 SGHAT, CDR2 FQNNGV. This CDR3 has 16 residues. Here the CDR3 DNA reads TGTGCCAGCAGCTTAGGCCGGTCAAGGGCCTTGGATGAGCAGTTCTTC. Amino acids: CASSLGRSRALDEQFF.

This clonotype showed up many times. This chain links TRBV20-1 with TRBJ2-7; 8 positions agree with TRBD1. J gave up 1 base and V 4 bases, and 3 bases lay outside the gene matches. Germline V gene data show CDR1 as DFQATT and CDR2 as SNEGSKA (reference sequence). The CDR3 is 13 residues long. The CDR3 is CSATGGKSYEQYF. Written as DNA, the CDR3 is TGCAGTGCTACAGGGGGCAAATCCTACGAGCAGTACTTC.

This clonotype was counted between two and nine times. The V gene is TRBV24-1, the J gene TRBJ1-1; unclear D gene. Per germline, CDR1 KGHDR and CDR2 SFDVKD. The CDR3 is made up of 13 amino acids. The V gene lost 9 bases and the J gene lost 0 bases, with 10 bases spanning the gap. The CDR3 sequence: CATVILLNTEAFF. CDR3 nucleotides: TGTGCCACCGTTATCTTGCTGAACACTGAAGCTTTCTTT.

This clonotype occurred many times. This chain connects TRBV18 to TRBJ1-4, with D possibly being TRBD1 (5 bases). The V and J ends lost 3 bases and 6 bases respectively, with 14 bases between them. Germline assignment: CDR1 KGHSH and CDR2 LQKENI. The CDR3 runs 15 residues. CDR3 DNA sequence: TGTGCCAGCTCACCGGACAAACGAGGGGATGAAAAACTGTTTTTT. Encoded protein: CASSPDKRGDEKLFF. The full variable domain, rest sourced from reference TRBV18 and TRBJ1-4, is NAGVMQNPRHLVRRRGQEARLRCSPMKGHSHVYWYRQLPEEGLKFMVYLQKENIIDESGMPKERFSAEFPKEGPSILRIQQVVRGDSAAYFCASSPDKRGDEKLFFGSGTQLSVL.

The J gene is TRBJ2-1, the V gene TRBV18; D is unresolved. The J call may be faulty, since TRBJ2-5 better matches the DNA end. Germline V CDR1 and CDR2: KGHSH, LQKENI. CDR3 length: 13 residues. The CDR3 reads CASSPPKGETQYF. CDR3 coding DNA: TGTGCCAGCTCACCACCCAAGGGAGAGACCCAGTACTTC.

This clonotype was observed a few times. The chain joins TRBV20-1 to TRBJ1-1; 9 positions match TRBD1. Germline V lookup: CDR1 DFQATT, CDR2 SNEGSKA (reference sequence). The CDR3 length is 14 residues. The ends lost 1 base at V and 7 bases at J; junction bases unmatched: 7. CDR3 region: CSARVTGGFGEAFF. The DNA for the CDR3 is TGCAGTGCTAGAGTAACAGGGGGCTTCGGTGAAGCTTTCTTT.

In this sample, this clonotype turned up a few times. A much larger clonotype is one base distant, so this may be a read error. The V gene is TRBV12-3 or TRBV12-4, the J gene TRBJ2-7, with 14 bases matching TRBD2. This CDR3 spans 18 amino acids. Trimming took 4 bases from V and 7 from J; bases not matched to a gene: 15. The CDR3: CASSSDPGTSGSLGEQYF. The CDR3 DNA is TGTGCCAGCAGTTCGGATCCCGGGACTAGCGGGAGTCTAGGGGAGCAGTACTTC.

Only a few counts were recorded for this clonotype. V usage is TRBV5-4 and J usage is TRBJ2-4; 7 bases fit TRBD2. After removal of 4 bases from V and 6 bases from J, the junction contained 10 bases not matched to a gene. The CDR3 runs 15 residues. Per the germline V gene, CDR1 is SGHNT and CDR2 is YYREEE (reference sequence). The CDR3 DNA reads TGTGCCAGCAGCCCGGATATGGGGACTATAAACATTCAGTACTTC. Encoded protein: CASSPDMGTINIQYF.

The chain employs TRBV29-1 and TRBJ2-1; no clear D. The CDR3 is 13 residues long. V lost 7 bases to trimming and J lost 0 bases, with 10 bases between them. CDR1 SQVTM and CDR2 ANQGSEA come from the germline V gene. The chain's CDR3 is CSGRSSSYNEQFF. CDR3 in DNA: TGCAGCGGAAGGTCCAGCTCCTACAATGAGCAGTTCTTC.

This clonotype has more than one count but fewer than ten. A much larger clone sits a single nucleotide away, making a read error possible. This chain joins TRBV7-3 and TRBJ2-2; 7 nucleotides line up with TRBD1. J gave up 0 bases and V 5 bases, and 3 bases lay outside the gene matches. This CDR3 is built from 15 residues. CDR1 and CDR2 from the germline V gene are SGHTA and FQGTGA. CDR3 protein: CASSRGQANTGELFF. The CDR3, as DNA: TGTGCCAGCAGCCGTGGACAGGCGAACACCGGGGAGCTGTTTTTT.

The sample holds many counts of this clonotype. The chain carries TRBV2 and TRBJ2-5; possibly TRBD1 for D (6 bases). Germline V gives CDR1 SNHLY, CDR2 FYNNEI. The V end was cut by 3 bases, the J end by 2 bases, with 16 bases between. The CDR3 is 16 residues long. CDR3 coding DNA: TGTGCCAGCAGTGACAGGGGCGCTGCCGCACAAGAGACCCAGTACTTC. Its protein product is CASSDRGAAAQETQYF.

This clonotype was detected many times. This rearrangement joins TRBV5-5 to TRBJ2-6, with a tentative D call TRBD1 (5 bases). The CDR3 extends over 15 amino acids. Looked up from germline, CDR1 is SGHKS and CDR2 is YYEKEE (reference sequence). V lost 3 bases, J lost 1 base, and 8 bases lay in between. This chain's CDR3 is CASSSRASGANVLTF. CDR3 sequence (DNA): TGTGCCAGCAGCTCCAGGGCTTCTGGGGCCAACGTCCTGACTTTC. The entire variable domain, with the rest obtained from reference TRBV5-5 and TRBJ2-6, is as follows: DAGVTQSPTHLIKTRGQQVTLRCSPISGHKSVSWYQQVLGQGPQFIFQYYEKEERGRGNFPDRFSARQFPNYSSELNVNALLLGDSALYLCASSSRASGANVLTFGAGSRLTVL.